This TCR beta chain was identified during a study of multiple sclerosis patients with progressive multifocal leukoencephalopathy. Notes on the study in general: Before and during natalizumab, the clones expanded at PML already existed. It is unclear whether the findings reflect JC virus infection or general immunocompromise.

Generated by immunoSEQ multiplex PCR, the TCRdb table keeps only in-frame clones and is missing some. The sample consists of tens of thousands of clones, around 92% of them appearing once. As for time point: about 6 months of natalizumab therapy. Points on this clone: The antigen remains unidentified.

The length of the CDR3 is 17 residues. Germline values: CDR1 MRHNA, CDR2 SNTAGT. V was pared by 7 bases and J by 2 bases, with 11 bases of the junction left unmatched. This rearrangement joins TRBV6-4 to TRBJ2-1, with 10 bases identical to TRBD2. This receptor was taken from a human donor with multiple sclerosis. The starting material was PBMCs, obtained from a patient treated with natalizumab. CDR3 nucleotides: TGTGCCAGCACGAGGGCTAGCGGGAGTACCCCCTACAATGAGCAGTTCTTC. Translation gives CASTRASGSTPYNEQFF.